This T cell receptor beta chain was obtained from a study of blood T cell repertoires in COVID-19. Study context: Some COVID-19 samples were acute and others convalescent; all came from the United States, Italy and Spain. T cells, B-cell-depleted T cells, or PBMCs supplied cDNA or gDNA.

The CDR3 contains 15 residues. Germline V gene data show CDR1 as SGHRS and CDR2 as YFSETQ. Trimming cost V 2 bases and J 4 bases, with 13 bases left between them. In the authors' methods: Reference gene primer amplification gave estimated nucleated cell counts. Profiled with immunoSEQ multiplex PCR; TCRdb holds only in-frame clones, not every one. That table supplies the V and J calls and clone size; D and trimming were determined from the DNA. Of 100,000 to 150,000 clones listed, approximately 71% are singletons. This chain connects TRBV5-1 to TRBJ2-1, with D possibly being TRBD1 (5 bases). Sequenced material: peripheral blood. The sequence derives from a woman aged 65 to 85 with acute or convalescent COVID-19. The CDR3, as DNA: TGCGCCAGCAGCTTCCAGGGAAATAGGTACAATGAGCAGTTCTTC. This translates into CASSFQGNRYNEQFF. Full variable domain (outside the CDR3, taken from reference TRBV5-1 and TRBJ2-1): KAGVTQTPRYLIKTRGQQVTLSCSPISGHRSVSWYQQTPGQGLQFLFEYFSETQRNKGNFPGRFSGRQFSNSRSEMNVSTLELGDSALYLCASSFQGNRYNEQFFGPGTRLTVL.